This TCR beta chain derives from a study of blood T cell repertoires in COVID-19. Overall study context: The study drew acute and convalescent COVID-19 samples from the United States, Italy and Spain. Nucleic acid was either cDNA or gDNA, and it came from T cells, B-cell-depleted T cells, or PBMCs.

Data came from immunoSEQ multiplex PCR; TCRdb stores just in-frame clones and leaves some out. The sample carries 200,000 to 250,000 clones, approximately 81% recorded once. Sequenced material: peripheral blood. The sequence derives from a woman older than 75 with active or convalescent COVID-19.

The CDR3 region has the DNA TGTGCCAGCAGTCCGCTGGAGAGGGTGACTGAAGCTTTCTTT. The encoded protein is CASSPLERVTEAFF. The genes are TRBV27 and TRBJ1-1; D unclear. This CDR3 is 14 amino acids long. Germline V gene data show CDR1 as MNHEY and CDR2 as SMNVEV (reference sequence). V was cut by 5 bases and J by 5 bases, with 15 bases left in between.